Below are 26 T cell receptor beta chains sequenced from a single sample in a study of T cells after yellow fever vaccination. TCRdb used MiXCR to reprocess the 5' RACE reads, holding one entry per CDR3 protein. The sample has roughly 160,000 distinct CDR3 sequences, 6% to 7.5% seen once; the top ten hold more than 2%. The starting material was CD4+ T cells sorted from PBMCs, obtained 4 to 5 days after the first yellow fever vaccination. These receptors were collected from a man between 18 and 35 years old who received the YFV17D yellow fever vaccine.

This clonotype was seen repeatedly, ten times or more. As DNA, the CDR3 is TGTGCCAGCAGCCAAATGGAGGGAGGAACTAATGAAAAACTGTTTTTT. As protein: CASSQMEGGTNEKLFF. The V gene is TRBV3-1, the J gene TRBJ1-4; D gene ambiguous. The CDR3 extends over 16 amino acids. Trimming cost V 2 bases and J 1 base, with 11 bases left between them. Germline CDR1 reads LGHDT; CDR2 reads YNNKEL (reference sequence).

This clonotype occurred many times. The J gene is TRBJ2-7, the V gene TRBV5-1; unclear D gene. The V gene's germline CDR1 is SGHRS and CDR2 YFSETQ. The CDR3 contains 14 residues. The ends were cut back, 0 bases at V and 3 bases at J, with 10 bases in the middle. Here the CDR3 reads CASSLEVGNYEQYV. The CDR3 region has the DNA TGCGCCAGCAGCTTGGAAGTCGGAAACTACGAGCAGTACGTC.

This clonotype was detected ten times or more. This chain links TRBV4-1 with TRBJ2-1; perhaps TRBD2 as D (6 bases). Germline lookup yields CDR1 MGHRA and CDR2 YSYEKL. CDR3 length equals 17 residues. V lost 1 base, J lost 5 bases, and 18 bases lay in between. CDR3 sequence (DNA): TGCGCCAGCAGCCAAGGCCCCGGGAGAGGGAACAACAATGAGCAGTTCTTC. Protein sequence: CASSQGPGRGNNNEQFF.

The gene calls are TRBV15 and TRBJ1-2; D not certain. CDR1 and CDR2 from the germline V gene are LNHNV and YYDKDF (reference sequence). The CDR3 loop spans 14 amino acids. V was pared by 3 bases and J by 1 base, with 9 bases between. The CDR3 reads CATSSFGVNYGYTF. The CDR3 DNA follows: TGTGCCACCAGCAGCTTTGGGGTTAACTATGGCTACACCTTC.

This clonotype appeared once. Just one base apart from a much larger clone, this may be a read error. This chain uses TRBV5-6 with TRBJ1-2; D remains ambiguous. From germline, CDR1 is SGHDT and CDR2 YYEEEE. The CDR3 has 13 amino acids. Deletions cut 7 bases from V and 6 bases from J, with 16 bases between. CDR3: CASSHRPDDGYTF. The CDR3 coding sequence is TGTGCCAGCTCCCACCGGCCGGACGATGGCTACACCTTC.

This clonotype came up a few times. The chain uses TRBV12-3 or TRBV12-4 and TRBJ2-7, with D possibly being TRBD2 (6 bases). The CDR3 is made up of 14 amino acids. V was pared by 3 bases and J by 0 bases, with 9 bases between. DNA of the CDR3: TGTGCCAGCAGTTTCCGGGGGAGCTCCTACGAGCAGTACTTC. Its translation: CASSFRGSSYEQYF.

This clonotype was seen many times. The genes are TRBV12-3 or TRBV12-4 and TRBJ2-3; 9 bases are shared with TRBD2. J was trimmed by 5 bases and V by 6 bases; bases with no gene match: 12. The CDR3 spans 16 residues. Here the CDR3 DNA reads TGTGCCAGCAGGGCAGGTGGCGGGGGGGCCGTAGATACGCAGTATTTT. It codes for CASRAGGGGAVDTQYF.

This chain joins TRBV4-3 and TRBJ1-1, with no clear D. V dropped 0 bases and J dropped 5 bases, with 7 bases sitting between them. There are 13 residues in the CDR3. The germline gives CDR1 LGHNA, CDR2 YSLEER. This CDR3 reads CASSQEGGTEAFF. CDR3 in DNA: TGCGCCAGCAGCCAAGAGGGCGGAACTGAAGCTTTCTTT.

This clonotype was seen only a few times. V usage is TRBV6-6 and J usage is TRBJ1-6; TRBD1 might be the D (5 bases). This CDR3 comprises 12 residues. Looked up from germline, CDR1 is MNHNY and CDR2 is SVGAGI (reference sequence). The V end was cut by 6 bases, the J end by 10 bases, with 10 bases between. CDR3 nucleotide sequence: TGTGCCAGCAGGGGCGGGGCATCACCCCTCCACTTT. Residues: CASRGGASPLHF.

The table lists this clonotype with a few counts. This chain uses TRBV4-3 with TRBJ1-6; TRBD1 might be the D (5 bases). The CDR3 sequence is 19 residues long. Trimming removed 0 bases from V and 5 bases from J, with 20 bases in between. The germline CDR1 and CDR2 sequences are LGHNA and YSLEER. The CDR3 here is CASSQDRPRASGDNSPLHF. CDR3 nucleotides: TGCGCCAGCAGCCAAGATCGTCCCAGGGCCAGCGGAGATAATTCACCCCTCCACTTT.

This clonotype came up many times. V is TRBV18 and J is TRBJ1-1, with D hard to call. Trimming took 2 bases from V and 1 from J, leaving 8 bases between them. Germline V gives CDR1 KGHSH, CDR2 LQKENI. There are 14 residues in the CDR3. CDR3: CASSPVSANTEAFF. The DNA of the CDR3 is TGTGCCAGCTCACCAGTATCAGCGAACACTGAAGCTTTCTTT. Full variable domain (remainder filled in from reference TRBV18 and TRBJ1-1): NAGVMQNPRHLVRRRGQEARLRCSPMKGHSHVYWYRQLPEEGLKFMVYLQKENIIDESGMPKERFSAEFPKEGPSILRIQQVVRGDSAAYFCASSPVSANTEAFFGQGTRLTVV.

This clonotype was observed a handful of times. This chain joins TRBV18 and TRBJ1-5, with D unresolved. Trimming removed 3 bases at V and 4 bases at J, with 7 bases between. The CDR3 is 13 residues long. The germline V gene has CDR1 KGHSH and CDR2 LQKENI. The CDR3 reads CASSPEGNQPQHF. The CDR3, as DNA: TGTGCCAGCTCACCGGAAGGGAATCAGCCCCAGCATTTT.

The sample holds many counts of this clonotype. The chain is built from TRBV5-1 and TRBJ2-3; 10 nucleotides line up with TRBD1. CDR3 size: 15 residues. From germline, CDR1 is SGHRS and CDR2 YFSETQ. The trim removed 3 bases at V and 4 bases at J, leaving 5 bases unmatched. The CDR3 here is CASSSDRGRPDTQYF. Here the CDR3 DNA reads TGCGCCAGCAGCTCAGACAGGGGGCGACCAGATACGCAGTATTTT.

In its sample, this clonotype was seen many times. CDR3 coding DNA: TGTGCCAGCAACAACAGGGGGTTGGGCACTGAAGCTTTCTTT. Translated, it gives CASNNRGLGTEAFF. The chain carries TRBV7-2 and TRBJ1-1; 8 bases agree with TRBD1. V lost 7 bases and J lost 4; bases outside the gene matches: 8. This CDR3 has 14 residues. Germline V gives CDR1 SGHTA, CDR2 FQGNSA.

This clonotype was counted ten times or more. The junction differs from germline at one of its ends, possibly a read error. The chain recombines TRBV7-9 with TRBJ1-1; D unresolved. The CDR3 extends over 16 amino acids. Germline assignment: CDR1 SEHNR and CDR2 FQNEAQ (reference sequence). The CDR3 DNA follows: TGTGCCAGCAGCTTAGACCCAGGCAACCGACGCCCATTAGTTTCCTTT. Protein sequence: CASSLDPGNRRPLVSF.

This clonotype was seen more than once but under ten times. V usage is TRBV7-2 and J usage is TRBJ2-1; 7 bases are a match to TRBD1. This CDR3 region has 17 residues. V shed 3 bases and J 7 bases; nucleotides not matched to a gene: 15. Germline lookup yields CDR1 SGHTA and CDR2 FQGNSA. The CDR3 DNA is TGTGCCAGCAGCTTGGGCCCCCCTACAGGGGCGTGGAATGAGCAGTTCTTC. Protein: CASSLGPPTGAWNEQFF.

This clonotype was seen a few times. The CDR3 loop reads CASSYISGNTEAFF. The CDR3 DNA sequence: TGTGCCAGCAGTTACATATCAGGGAACACTGAAGCTTTCTTT. V is TRBV6-5 and J is TRBJ1-1; D gene uncertain. Germline-derived CDR1 and CDR2 are MNHEY and SVGAGI. V was shortened by 2 bases and J by 1 base, with 8 bases between the two germline ends. This CDR3 has 14 amino acids.

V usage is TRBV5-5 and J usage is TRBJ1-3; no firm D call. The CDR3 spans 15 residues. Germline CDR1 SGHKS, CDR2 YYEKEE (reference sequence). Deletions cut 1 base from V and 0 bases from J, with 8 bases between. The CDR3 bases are TGTGCCAGCAGCTTGTACAGCGTCTCTGGAAACACCATATATTTT. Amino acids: CASSLYSVSGNTIYF.

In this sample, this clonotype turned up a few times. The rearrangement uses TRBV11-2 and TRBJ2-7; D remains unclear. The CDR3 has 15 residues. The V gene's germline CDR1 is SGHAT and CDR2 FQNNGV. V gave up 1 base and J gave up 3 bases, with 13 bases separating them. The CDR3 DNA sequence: TGTGCCAGCAGCTTAGCCAGTCTCAGCTACTACGAGCAGTACTTC. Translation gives CASSLASLSYYEQYF.

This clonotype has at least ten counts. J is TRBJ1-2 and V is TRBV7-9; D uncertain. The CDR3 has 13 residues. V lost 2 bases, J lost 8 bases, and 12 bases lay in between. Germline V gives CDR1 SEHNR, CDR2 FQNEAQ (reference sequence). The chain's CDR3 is CASSLYMEFGYTF. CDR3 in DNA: TGTGCCAGCAGCTTATACATGGAATTCGGCTACACCTTC.

The CDR3 DNA reads TGTGCCAGCAGCAAGCGGGGGCCGGCGGAGACCCAGTACTTC. It codes for CASSKRGPAETQYF. The V gene is TRBV5-4, the J gene TRBJ2-5; 8 bases are a match to TRBD2. The CDR3 is made up of 14 amino acids. The germline V gene encodes CDR1 SGHNT and CDR2 YYREEE (reference sequence). V lost 4 bases, J lost 5 bases, and 7 bases stayed unmatched.

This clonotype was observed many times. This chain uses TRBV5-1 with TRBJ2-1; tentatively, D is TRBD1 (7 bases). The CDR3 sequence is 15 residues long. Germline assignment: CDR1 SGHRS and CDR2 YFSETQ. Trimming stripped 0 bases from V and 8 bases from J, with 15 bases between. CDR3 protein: CASSLVRQGGDEQFF. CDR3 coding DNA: TGCGCCAGCAGCTTGGTCAGGCAGGGGGGAGATGAGCAGTTCTTC.

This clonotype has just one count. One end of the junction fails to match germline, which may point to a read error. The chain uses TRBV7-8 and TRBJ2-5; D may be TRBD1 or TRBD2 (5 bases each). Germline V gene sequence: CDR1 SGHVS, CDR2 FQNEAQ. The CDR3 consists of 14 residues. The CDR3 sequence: CASSFGRDQGTQYF. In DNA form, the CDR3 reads TGTGCCAGCAGCTTTGGCCGGGACCAAGGGACCCAGTACTTC.

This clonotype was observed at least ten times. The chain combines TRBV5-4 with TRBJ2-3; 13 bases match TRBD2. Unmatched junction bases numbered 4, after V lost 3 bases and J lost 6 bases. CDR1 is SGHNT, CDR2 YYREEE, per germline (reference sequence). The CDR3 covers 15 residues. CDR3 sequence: CASSSTSGGADTQYF. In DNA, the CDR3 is TGTGCCAGCAGCTCCACTAGCGGGGGGGCCGATACGCAGTATTTT.

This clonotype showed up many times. The CDR3 loop is CASSDQPGHTGELFF. The CDR3 DNA reads TGTGCCAGCAGTGACCAGCCAGGCCACACCGGGGAGCTGTTTTTT. The V call is TRBV6-4, the J call TRBJ2-2; D is undetermined. V shed 2 bases and J shed 3 bases, with 10 bases lying between them. This CDR3 has 15 amino acids. Germline-derived CDR1 and CDR2 are MRHNA and SNTAGT.

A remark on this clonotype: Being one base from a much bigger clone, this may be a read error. The CDR3 spells CSAIDPNWGQGKYNEQFF. The CDR3, as DNA: TGCAGTGCTATAGATCCCAACTGGGGACAGGGGAAGTACAATGAGCAGTTCTTC. The J gene is TRBJ2-1, the V gene TRBV20-1, with 10 positions matching TRBD1. The CDR3 is 18 residues long. V was pared by 4 bases and J by 4 bases, with 16 bases of the junction left unmatched. Germline CDR1 reads DFQATT; CDR2 reads SNEGSKA (reference sequence).